What follows are 30 T cell receptor beta chains derived from one specimen sequenced in a study of blood T cell repertoires in COVID-19 (dated by TCRdb to the early 2020s). Libraries were made using the immunoSEQ multiplex PCR assay. TCRdb mirrors the immuneACCESS table, restricted to in-frame sequences. Some clones are absent from its copies; in checked studies, under half trace to an unresolved V gene, and the reason for the others is unknown. In all, the sample holds a few hundred thousand clones, and 88% of those were seen once. Of the sample, roughly 10% is held by the ten largest clones. The sequenced sample was peripheral blood. The receptors here all came from a woman in her 70s with COVID-19, enrolled during active disease.

This chain links TRBV4-1 with TRBJ2-5, with 12 bases matching TRBD2. CDR1 is MGHRA, CDR2 YSYEKL, per germline. V shed 1 base, J shed 7 bases, and the junction held 1 base outside the gene matches. This CDR3 spans 14 amino acids. CDR3 loop: CASSQGLAGVTQYF. The DNA for the CDR3 is TGCGCCAGCAGCCAAGGACTAGCGGGAGTGACCCAGTACTTC.

This chain uses TRBV19 with TRBJ1-3; D unresolved. CDR1 LNHDA and CDR2 SQIVND come from the germline V gene (reference sequence). Trimming removed 5 bases from V and 0 bases from J, with 8 bases in between. CDR3 length: 14 residues. The chain's CDR3 is CASSRSSSGNTIYF. For the CDR3, the DNA is TGTGCCAGTAGTCGGTCAAGCTCTGGAAACACCATATATTTT.

V gene TRBV7-9 combines with J gene TRBJ1-3; D not certain. Germline V lookup: CDR1 SEHNR, CDR2 FQNEAQ (reference sequence). The CDR3 is 14 amino acids. V lost 2 bases to trimming and J lost 3 bases, with 8 bases between them. CDR3 coding DNA: TGTGCCAGCAGCTTAACAGACTATGGAAACACCATATATTTT. It codes for CASSLTDYGNTIYF.

The chain employs TRBV2 and TRBJ2-7, with TRBD1 identical over 8 bases. Per the germline V gene, CDR1 is SNHLY and CDR2 is FYNNEI. V lost 1 base to trimming and J lost 6 bases; unmatched junction nucleotides: 14. The length of the CDR3 is 17 residues. In nucleotides, the CDR3 is TGTGCCAGCAGTGAAGATAAACGGACAGGGAGTAAAGGCGAGCAGTACTTC. Its translation is CASSEDKRTGSKGEQYF.

This clone was counted a few times. The V call is TRBV3-1 (or the pseudogene TRBV3-2), the J call TRBJ1-1; a possible D gene is TRBD1 (6 bases). The germline CDR1 and CDR2 sequences are LGHDT and YNNKEL (reference sequence). There are 12 residues in the CDR3. Trimming removed 3 bases from V and 9 bases from J, with 11 bases in between. CDR3 sequence: CASSQSRGKAFF. DNA of the CDR3: TGTGCCAGCAGCCAGAGCAGGGGAAAAGCTTTCTTT.

The J gene is TRBJ1-5, the V gene TRBV5-6; tentatively, D is TRBD1 (5 bases). The germline V gene encodes CDR1 SGHDT and CDR2 YYEEEE. The CDR3 runs 15 residues. The ends were cut back, 0 bases at V and 2 bases at J, with 9 bases in the middle. The CDR3 coding sequence is TGTGCCAGCAGCTTGGGGGGCTTTGGCAATCAGCCCCAGCATTTT. This sequence encodes CASSLGGFGNQPQHF.

The CDR3 nucleotides are TGTGCCAGCAGCGGTAAATCAGGGGAACCGATGAACACTGAAGCTTTCTTT. It specifies CASSGKSGEPMNTEAFF. V usage is TRBV9 and J usage is TRBJ1-1, with D perhaps TRBD1 (6 bases). The CDR3 is 17 amino acids. Per germline, CDR1 SGDLS and CDR2 YYNGEE. V dropped 3 bases and J dropped 0 bases, with 18 bases sitting between them.

This clone was counted a few times. V is TRBV19 and J is TRBJ1-1; D is possibly TRBD1 (5 bases). With 5 bases removed from V and 7 bases from J, the gap between germline ends came to 14 bases. The length of the CDR3 is 13 residues. CDR1 LNHDA and CDR2 SQIVND come from the germline V gene (reference sequence). CDR3 sequence (DNA): TGTGCCAGTAGTCTGATGACAGCATATGAAGCTTTCTTT. This translates into CASSLMTAYEAFF. Combining the CDR3 with reference TRBV19 and TRBJ1-1 gives the whole variable domain DGGITQSPKYLFRKEGQNVTLSCEQNLNHDAMYWYRQDPGQGLRLIYYSQIVNDFQKGDIAEGYSVSREKKESFPLTVTSAQKNPTAFYLCASSLMTAYEAFFGQGTRLTVV.

The chain uses TRBV28 and TRBJ2-3; 8 nucleotides agree with TRBD1. V trimming: 5 bases; J trimming: 3 bases; junction bases outside the gene matches: 16. Germline V gives CDR1 MDHEN, CDR2 SYDVKM. The CDR3 runs to 18 residues. The CDR3 here is CASSPISPGGPTTDTQYF. In DNA, the CDR3 is TGTGCCAGCAGTCCTATTTCGCCAGGGGGCCCCACGACAGATACGCAGTATTTT.

V usage is TRBV30 and J usage is TRBJ1-6; tentative D call: TRBD1 (6 bases). V lost 2 bases and J 2 bases, leaving 13 bases between the germline ends. CDR3 length: 16 amino acids. Germline V gene lookup returns CDR1 GTSNPN and CDR2 SVGIG (reference sequence). CDR3 bases: TGTGCCTGGAGTACGGACAGCCTGGCCTATAATTCACCCCTCCACTTT. It encodes CAWSTDSLAYNSPLHF.

This clone occurred many times. V usage is TRBV2 and J usage is TRBJ2-7, with D possibly being TRBD1 (6 bases). This CDR3 comprises 13 residues. Trimming pared 8 bases from V and 1 base from J, leaving 12 bases between. Germline loops: CDR1 SNHLY, CDR2 FYNNEI. CDR3 DNA sequence: TGTGCCAGCTCCCGCGGACAGTCCTACGAGCAGTACTTC. Its protein product is CASSRGQSYEQYF.

The chain has TRBV11-3 and TRBJ2-1, with TRBD2 identical over 7 bases. CDR1 SGHNT and CDR2 YENEEA come from the germline V gene. Trimming took 5 bases from V and 2 from J; bases not matched to a gene: 6. This CDR3 comprises 15 residues. The CDR3 sequence: CASSGGRGTYNEQFF. Written as DNA, the CDR3 is TGTGCCAGCAGCGGCGGGAGAGGCACCTACAATGAGCAGTTCTTC.

This clone was seen only once. V is TRBV7-6 and J is TRBJ2-7; no reliable D call. This CDR3 is 13 amino acids long. The V gene's germline CDR1 is SGHVS and CDR2 FNYEAQ. V shed 3 bases and J shed 3 bases, with 9 bases lying between them. CDR3 region: CASSFNRNYEQYF. In DNA form, the CDR3 reads TGTGCCAGCAGCTTTAACAGAAACTACGAGCAGTACTTC. The whole variable domain, filled in from reference TRBV7-6 and TRBJ2-7, reads GAGVSQSPRYKVTKRGQDVALRCDPISGHVSLYWYRQALGQGPEFLTYFNYEAQQDKSGLPNDRFSAERPEGSISTLTIQRTEQRDSAMYRCASSFNRNYEQYFGPGTRLTVT.

The chain employs TRBV6-5 and TRBJ2-7, with 7 bases matching TRBD2. This CDR3 spans 15 amino acids. Germline CDR1 reads MNHEY; CDR2 reads SVGAGI. V was pared by 5 bases and J by 0 bases, with 7 bases of the junction left unmatched. The CDR3 loop is CASSTKRESSYEQYF. CDR3 DNA sequence: TGTGCCAGCAGTACCAAGCGGGAAAGCTCCTACGAGCAGTACTTC.

The genes are TRBV5-4 and TRBJ2-3; D possibly corresponds to TRBD2 (6 bases). With 5 bases removed from V and 0 bases from J, the gap between germline ends came to 16 bases. The CDR3 spans 16 residues. CDR1 and CDR2 from the germline V gene are SGHNT and YYREEE (reference sequence). CDR3: CASRHTIRESTDTQYF. The CDR3 DNA sequence: TGTGCCAGCAGGCACACGATCCGGGAGAGCACAGATACGCAGTATTTT. The entire variable domain, with the rest obtained from reference TRBV5-4 and TRBJ2-3, is as follows: ETGVTQSPTHLIKTRGQQVTLRCSSQSGHNTVSWYQQALGQGPQFIFQYYREEENGRGNFPPRFSGLQFPNYSSELNVNALELDDSALYLCASRHTIRESTDTQYFGPGTRLTVL.

This clone showed up just a few times. This rearrangement joins TRBV15 to TRBJ2-2, with D perhaps matching TRBD1 (6 bases). The CDR3 is 14 amino acids. Trimming pared 0 bases from V and 6 bases from J, leaving 8 bases between. Looked up from germline, CDR1 is LNHNV and CDR2 is YYDKDF (reference sequence). CDR3 sequence reads: CATSRDRGPGELFF. CDR3 nucleotides: TGTGCCACCAGCAGAGACAGGGGCCCCGGGGAGCTGTTTTTT.

V and J are TRBV2 and TRBJ1-4, with TRBD1 as a possible D gene (6 bases). V lost 6 bases, J lost 1 base, and 12 bases lay in between. Germline V gives CDR1 SNHLY, CDR2 FYNNEI. The CDR3 contains 15 residues. The CDR3 coding sequence is TGTGCCAGCAGGGACACAGGGTTAACTAATGAAAAACTGTTTTTT. This translates into CASRDTGLTNEKLFF.

CDR3 sequence (DNA): TGTGCCAGCAGCAAGGGGACAGGTCTACCCTACGAGCAGTACTTC. Its translation: CASSKGTGLPYEQYF. This rearrangement joins TRBV9 to TRBJ2-7; 8 positions match TRBD1. The CDR3 has 15 amino acids. The V and J ends lost 4 bases and 2 bases, in that order; junction bases with no gene match: 8. Germline CDR1 and CDR2: SGDLS and YYNGEE.

The V gene is TRBV3-1 (or the pseudogene TRBV3-2), the J gene TRBJ2-7; TRBD2 agrees at 8 bases. There are 14 residues in the CDR3. Germline V gives CDR1 LGHDT, CDR2 YNNKEL (reference sequence). J lost 7 bases, V lost 3 bases, and 8 bases had no gene match. For the CDR3, the DNA is TGTGCCAGCAGCCAGGGAGCGGGAGTAGGGGAGCAGTACTTC. Residues: CASSQGAGVGEQYF.

CDR3: CASSLRGGTEAFF. DNA of the CDR3: TGCGCCAGCAGCTTGCGAGGGGGCACTGAAGCTTTCTTT. The chain employs TRBV5-1 and TRBJ1-1; possibly TRBD1 for D (6 bases). The CDR3 contains 13 residues. The germline CDR1 and CDR2 sequences are SGHRS and YFSETQ. V lost 1 base to trimming and J lost 4 bases, with 8 bases between them.

The chain carries TRBV24-1 and TRBJ2-1; 7 nucleotides match TRBD2. This CDR3 contains 17 residues. J was trimmed by 7 bases and V by 0 bases; bases with no gene match: 11. Germline-derived CDR1 and CDR2 are KGHDR and SFDVKD. CDR3 residues: CATSDLKRESGRNEQFF. The CDR3 nucleotides read TGTGCCACCAGTGATTTGAAGCGGGAATCAGGGAGGAATGAGCAGTTCTTC.

CDR3 DNA: TGTGCCAGCAGTTTATGGGCGGGCAATCAGCCCCAGCATTTT. It translates to CASSLWAGNQPQHF. The chain is built from TRBV28 and TRBJ1-5; D call uncertain. Germline CDR1 is MDHEN and CDR2 is SYDVKM. The CDR3 has 14 residues. The germline V and J ends were trimmed by 0 bases and 2 bases, with 5 bases remaining between them.

The rearrangement uses TRBV29-1 and TRBJ2-7; a possible D gene is TRBD1 (5 bases). The germline gives CDR1 SQVTM, CDR2 ANQGSEA. The V gene lost 1 base and the J gene lost 3 bases, with 10 bases spanning the gap. The CDR3 spans 13 residues. CDR3 DNA sequence: TGCAGCGTTGAAGGCGCAGGGAACTACGAGCAGTACTTC. Translating gives CSVEGAGNYEQYF.

The chain combines TRBV27 with TRBJ1-2, with D unresolved. The V end was cut by 0 bases, the J end by 7 bases, with 15 bases between. This CDR3 has 15 amino acids. Germline assignment: CDR1 MNHEY and CDR2 SMNVEV (reference sequence). Written as DNA, the CDR3 is TGTGCCAGCAGTTTATCAGCGGTGTCTGGGGTTGGCTACACCTTC. As protein: CASSLSAVSGVGYTF.

V usage is TRBV7-9 and J usage is TRBJ1-5; D is undetermined. The V end was cut by 2 bases, the J end by 6 bases, with 11 bases between. Germline V CDR1 and CDR2: SEHNR, FQNEAQ (reference sequence). This CDR3 is 14 amino acids long. In DNA form, the CDR3 reads TGTGCCAGCAGCTTAAGCCCGGGAGGTCAGCCCCAGCATTTT. Residues: CASSLSPGGQPQHF.

This sequence joins TRBV5-3 and TRBJ2-7; TRBD2 aligns across 9 bases. TRBV5-3 counts as an open reading frame of uncertain function. V shed 3 bases, J shed 5 bases, and the junction held 12 bases outside the gene matches. CDR3 length: 16 amino acids. The CDR3 region has the DNA TGTGCCAGAAGCTGGAGGGTAGCGGGAGAAGTCCACGAGCAGTACTTC. It is translated as CARSWRVAGEVHEQYF.

The chain links TRBV30 to TRBJ1-1; D is perhaps TRBD1 (5 bases). The V end was cut by 2 bases, the J end by 8 bases, with 12 bases between. Germline V gene data show CDR1 as GTSNPN and CDR2 as SVGIG (reference sequence). The CDR3 loop spans 12 amino acids. In DNA form, the CDR3 reads TGTGCCTGGAGTCGGATCGGGGGGGAAGCTTTCTTT. It is translated as CAWSRIGGEAFF. Full variable domain (outside the CDR3, taken from reference TRBV30 and TRBJ1-1): SQTIHQWPATLVQPVGSPLSLECTVEGTSNPNLYWYRQAAGRGLQLLFYSVGIGQISSEVPQNLSASRPQDRQFILSSKKLLLSDSGFYLCAWSRIGGEAFFGQGTRLTVV.

The chain employs TRBV7-2 and TRBJ2-7; D perhaps matches TRBD2 (5 bases). This CDR3 is built from 14 residues. V gave up 5 bases and J gave up 9 bases, with 20 bases separating them. The V gene's germline CDR1 is SGHTA and CDR2 FQGNSA. CDR3 region: CASSARGSSVWQYF. The CDR3, as DNA: TGTGCCAGCAGCGCACGAGGGTCGTCGGTTTGGCAGTACTTC. Complete variable domain (other parts from reference TRBV7-2 and TRBJ2-7): GAGVSQSPSNKVTEKGKDVELRCDPISGHTALYWYRQSLGQGLEFLIYFQGNSAPDKSGLPSDRFSAERTGGSVSTLTIQRTQQEDSAVYLCASSARGSSVWQYFGPGTRLTVT.

This clone was seen more than once but under ten times. Other DNA variants within this sample encode the same CDR3. V and J are TRBV9 and TRBJ1-1, with a weak D call TRBD1 (5 bases). The CDR3 length is 13 residues. The V and J ends lost 2 bases and 1 base respectively, with 6 bases between them. Germline CDR1 reads SGDLS; CDR2 reads YYNGEE. CDR3 sequence: CASSVTGNTEAFF. CDR3 nucleotide sequence: TGTGCCAGCAGCGTTACAGGGAACACTGAAGCTTTCTTT.

The V gene is TRBV7-2, the J gene TRBJ2-7; a weak D match, TRBD2 (6 bases). V was trimmed by 0 bases and J by 2 bases, leaving 11 bases between them. This CDR3 has 15 residues. Per the germline V gene, CDR1 is SGHTA and CDR2 is FQGNSA. Here the CDR3 reads CASSLAPSVTYEQYF. As DNA, the CDR3 is TGTGCCAGCAGCTTAGCGCCTAGCGTGACCTACGAGCAGTACTTC. Based on the CDR3 plus reference TRBV7-2 and TRBJ2-7, the full variable domain is GAGVSQSPSNKVTEKGKDVELRCDPISGHTALYWYRQSLGQGLEFLIYFQGNSAPDKSGLPSDRFSAERTGGSVSTLTIQRTQQEDSAVYLCASSLAPSVTYEQYFGPGTRLTVT.